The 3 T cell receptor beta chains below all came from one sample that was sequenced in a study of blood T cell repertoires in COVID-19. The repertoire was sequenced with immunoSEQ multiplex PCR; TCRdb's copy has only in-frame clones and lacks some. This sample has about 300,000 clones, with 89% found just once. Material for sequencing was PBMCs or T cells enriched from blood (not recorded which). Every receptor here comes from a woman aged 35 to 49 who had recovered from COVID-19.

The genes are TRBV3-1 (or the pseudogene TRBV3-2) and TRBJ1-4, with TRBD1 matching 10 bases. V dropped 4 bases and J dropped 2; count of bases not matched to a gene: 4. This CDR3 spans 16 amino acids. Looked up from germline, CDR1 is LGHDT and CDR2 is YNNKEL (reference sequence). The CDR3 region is CASSPRQGATNEKLFF. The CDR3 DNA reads TGTGCCAGCAGCCCGAGACAGGGGGCTACTAATGAAAAACTGTTTTTT.

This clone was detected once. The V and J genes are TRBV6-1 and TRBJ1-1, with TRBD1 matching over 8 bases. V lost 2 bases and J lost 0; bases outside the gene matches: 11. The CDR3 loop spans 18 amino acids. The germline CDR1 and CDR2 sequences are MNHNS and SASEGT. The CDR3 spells CASSEPRQGKRLNTEAFF. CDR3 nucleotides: TGTGCCAGCAGTGAACCGCGACAGGGGAAGAGATTGAACACTGAAGCTTTCTTT.

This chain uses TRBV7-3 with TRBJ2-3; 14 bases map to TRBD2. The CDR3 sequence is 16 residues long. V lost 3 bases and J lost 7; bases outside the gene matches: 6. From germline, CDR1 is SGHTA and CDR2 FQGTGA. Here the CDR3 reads CASSLTSGGALYTQYF. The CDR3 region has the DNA TGTGCCAGCAGCTTGACTAGCGGGGGGGCCTTATATACGCAGTATTTT.